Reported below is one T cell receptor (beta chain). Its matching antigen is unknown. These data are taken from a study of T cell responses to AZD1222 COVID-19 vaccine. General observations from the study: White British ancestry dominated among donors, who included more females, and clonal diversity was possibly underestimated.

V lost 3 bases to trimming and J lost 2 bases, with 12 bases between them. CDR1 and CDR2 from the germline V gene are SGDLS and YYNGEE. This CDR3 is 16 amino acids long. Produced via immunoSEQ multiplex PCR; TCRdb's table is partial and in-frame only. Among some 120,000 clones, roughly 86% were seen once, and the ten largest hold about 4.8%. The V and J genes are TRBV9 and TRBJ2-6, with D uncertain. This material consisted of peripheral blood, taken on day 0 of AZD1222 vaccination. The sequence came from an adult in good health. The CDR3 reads CASSGPAGTGANVLTF. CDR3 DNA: TGTGCCAGCAGCGGCCCCGCTGGTACTGGGGCCAACGTCCTGACTTTC.